A single count supports the clone carrying this TCR beta chain. Its antigen is unidentified. J lost 6 bases, V lost 6 bases, and 13 bases had no gene match. CDR3 length equals 16 residues. The germline V gene has CDR1 SGDLS and CDR2 YYNGEE. PCR was performed using 60 Vbeta and 13 Jbeta primers. Produced via immunoSEQ multiplex PCR; TCRdb's table is partial and in-frame only. The sample records about 160,000 clones, 70% to 85% being singletons. These data belong to a study of cytomegalovirus exposure and HLA in healthy donors. Whole-study findings and limits: Analysis performed later showed TCR beta chains linked to HLA being more clonally expanded than equally common others. A list of approximately 150 TCR beta chains associated with cytomegalovirus was given. Some public TCRs appeared in many individuals, while most sequences were rare. CMV serostatus was the sole immune exposure information available.

The source is a man aged 40-55 years in good health and CMV-seronegative. Specimen: PBMCs. This chain connects TRBV9 to TRBJ2-2, with TRBD1 matching over 8 bases. The CDR3 DNA follows: TGTGCCAGCACCGATCCGGGACAGGAAGATGCCGGGGAGCTGTTTTTT. It codes for CASTDPGQEDAGELFF. The whole variable domain, remainder taken from reference TRBV9 and TRBJ2-2, is DSGVTQTPKHLITATGQRVTLRCSPRSGDLSVYWYQQSLDQGLQFLIQYYNGEERAKGNILERFSAQQFPDLHSELNLSSLELGDSALYFCASTDPGQEDAGELFFGEGSRLTVL.